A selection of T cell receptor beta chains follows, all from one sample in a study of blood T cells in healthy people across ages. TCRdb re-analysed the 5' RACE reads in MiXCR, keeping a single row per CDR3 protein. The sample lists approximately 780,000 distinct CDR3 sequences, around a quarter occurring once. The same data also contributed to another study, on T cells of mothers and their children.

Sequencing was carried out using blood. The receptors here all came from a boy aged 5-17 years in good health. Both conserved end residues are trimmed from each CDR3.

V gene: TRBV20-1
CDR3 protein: SARVGGGLETQY

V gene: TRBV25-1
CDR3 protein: ASTDRATNEKLF

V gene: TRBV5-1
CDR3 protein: ASSLEGRPTDTQY

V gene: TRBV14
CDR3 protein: ASSQEWGRGGVYNEQF

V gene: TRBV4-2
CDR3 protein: ASSQDLRGTDTQY

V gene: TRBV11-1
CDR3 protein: ASSFSQLNEKLF

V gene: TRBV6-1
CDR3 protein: ASSEPDREDSDEQY

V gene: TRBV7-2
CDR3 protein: ASGDTWSNQPQH

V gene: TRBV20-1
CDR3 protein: SAPDGTGYGYT

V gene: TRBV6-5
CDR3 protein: ASSYPAKNTEAF

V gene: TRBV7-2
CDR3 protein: ASRQPQGGYYEQY

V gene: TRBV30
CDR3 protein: ASEHLDSAYGYT

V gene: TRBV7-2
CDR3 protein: ASSPDREFGAQY

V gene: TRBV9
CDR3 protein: ACSPRQGLRVEGYT

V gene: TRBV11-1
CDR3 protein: ASSLQALLLRSGGVDEQF

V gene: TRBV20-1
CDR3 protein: SARESHLYGYT

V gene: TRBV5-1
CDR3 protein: ASSLPTSGDQRDEQF

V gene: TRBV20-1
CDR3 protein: SARVHRGQSSYEQY

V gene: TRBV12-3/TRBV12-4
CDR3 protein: TSSLRTGGRYEQY